This T cell receptor (beta chain) was found in a study of cytomegalovirus exposure and HLA in healthy donors. The CDR3 consists of 14 residues. V dropped 1 base and J dropped 0 bases, with 9 bases sitting between them. Germline V gives CDR1 GTSNPN, CDR2 SVGIG (reference sequence). Primers: 60 Vbeta forward and 13 Jbeta reverse. The method was immunoSEQ multiplex PCR; TCRdb's version includes in-frame clones alone and lacks a portion of them. The repertoire has tens of thousands of clones, around 70% of them found once; the top ten carry about a fifth. Sample: PBMCs. The rearrangement links TRBV30 to TRBJ1-2; D uncertain. The receptor was isolated from a man aged 35 to 55 in good health and CMV-seropositive. The CDR3 DNA follows: TGTGCCTGGAGTGGTAGCGCTACTAACTATGGCTACACCTTC. As protein: CAWSGSATNYGYTF.